This T cell receptor beta chain is drawn from a study of molecular identifiers for immune sequencing clone quantification. Sorting isolated naive CD8 T cells as CD8+CD4-CCR7+CD45RA+ events. Per the germline V gene, CDR1 is SGHVS and CDR2 is FQNEAQ. There are 12 residues in the CDR3. Study observations and caveats: The share of molecules held by clones above 20 RNA copies was over 99% in effector cells and under 1% in naive cells.

For this clonotype: What it recognizes is unknown. This could be a read error, since a much larger clone is one nucleotide away.

Previously reported methods and listed TCR primers produced the bulk TCR libraries. MiXCR, applied by TCRdb to the PCR reads, yields one record per CDR3 protein. The sample has about 70,000 distinct CDR3 sequences, 15% to 20% seen once; the top ten hold roughly 1.5%. The sample taken for sequencing was naive CD8+ T cells from blood, with Jurkat cell RNA spiked in. Subset described: FACS-sorted CD8+CD4-CCR7+CD45RA+ naive T cells. The chain is built from TRBV7-8 and TRBJ2-7, with D uncertain. The assigned J gene may be wrong: the sequence end matches TRBJ2-1 better. This TCR came from a human donor in good health. Some libraries in this study had Jurkat cell RNA spiked in. CDR3 sequence reads: CASSLPSYEQFF. The CDR3 DNA sequence: TGTGCCAGCAGCTTACCTTCCTACGAGCAGTTCTTC.